These 5 T cell receptor beta chains came from one sample sequenced in a study of identical twins. MiXCR, run by TCRdb on the 5' RACE reads, gives a single entry per CDR3 protein. The sample gives some 320,000 distinct CDR3 sequences, 9% to 15% of which show up once; roughly 7.8% is in the top ten. This sample also belongs to another study, concerning yellow fever vaccine responses in identical twins.

Sample: CD8+ T cells sorted from blood. These receptors all stem from a woman between 18 and 29 years old in good health.

V is TRBV7-9 and J is TRBJ2-5, with a weak D call TRBD1 (6 bases). Trimming removed 2 bases from V and 2 bases from J, with 15 bases in between. There are 16 residues in the CDR3. The V gene's germline CDR1 is SEHNR and CDR2 FQNEAQ (reference sequence). The CDR3 spells CASSLPGQFHQETQYF. The CDR3 DNA is TGTGCCAGCAGCTTACCCGGACAGTTCCATCAAGAGACCCAGTACTTC.

This clonotype was picked up a small number of times. The rearrangement links TRBV12-3 or TRBV12-4 to TRBJ1-1; no reliable D call. The length of the CDR3 is 13 residues. The V gene lost 7 bases and the J gene lost 7 bases, with 16 bases spanning the gap. The CDR3 sequence is CASNSGIKDEAFF. DNA for the CDR3: TGTGCCAGCAACTCTGGGATTAAGGATGAAGCTTTCTTT.

This clonotype was found a few times. The chain recombines TRBV5-1 with TRBJ2-3; 13 bases fit TRBD2. V lost 4 bases to trimming and J lost 3 bases; unmatched junction nucleotides: 5. Looked up from germline, CDR1 is SGHRS and CDR2 is YFSETQ. This CDR3 has 16 residues. This CDR3 reads CASSVTSGRVTDTQYF. In DNA, the CDR3 is TGCGCCAGCAGCGTTACTAGCGGGAGGGTTACAGATACGCAGTATTTT.

This clonotype was seen a few times. The rearrangement joins TRBV4-1 to TRBJ2-5, with 8 bases matching TRBD1. The CDR3 loop spans 17 amino acids. Germline lookup yields CDR1 MGHRA and CDR2 YSYEKL. The V gene end was trimmed by 2 bases and the J gene end by 2 bases; junction bases not matched to a gene: 10. Here the CDR3 DNA reads TGCGCCAGCAGCCAACCGACAGGGGCATGGGTACAAGAGACCCAGTACTTC. Protein sequence: CASSQPTGAWVQETQYF.

The genes are TRBV12-3 or TRBV12-4 and TRBJ1-1; D possibly corresponds to TRBD1 (5 bases). CDR3 length: 14 residues. Trimming stripped 6 bases from V and 5 bases from J, with 16 bases between. The CDR3 coding sequence is TGTGCCAGCAGCCCTGGGGGGGGTAAGACTGAAGCTTTCTTT. Translating it yields CASSPGGGKTEAFF.